This record concerns one T cell receptor beta chain sequence. Its antigen is unidentified. Trimming removed 1 base from V and 4 bases from J, with 8 bases in between. CDR3 length: 13 residues. CDR1 and CDR2 (germline): SGHAT, FQNNGV. The sample is drawn from a study of long-term antiretroviral therapy in people with HIV. Points from the study as a whole: The repertoire was dominated at all time points by clones expanded before ART.

All participants with HIV were treated in the United States. Survey-level resolution applied to immunoSEQ assay v3.0. It was 40,000-50,000 T-cell genomes per sample that sequencing targeted. The table came from immunoSEQ multiplex PCR; TCRdb's copy has only in-frame clones and leaves some out. Counted here are 25,000 to 30,000 clones, roughly 84% occurring once; the ten biggest clones make up 9.5% to 10%. This specimen consisted of unsorted PBMCs, obtained 2.7 to 2.9 years after starting antiretroviral therapy. The clonotype was recovered from a man aged 30 to 39 with HIV. This sequence joins TRBV11-2 and TRBJ2-7; D remains unclear. The CDR3 spells CASSLVIEYEQYF. As DNA, the CDR3 is TGTGCCAGCAGCTTAGTAATTGAATACGAGCAGTACTTC.